This record looks at one TCR beta chain sequence and its context. The data were taken from a study of blood T cell repertoires in COVID-19. The wider study: Whether acute or convalescent, the COVID-19 samples came from the United States, Italy and Spain.

After removal of 6 bases from V and 4 bases from J, the junction contained 4 bases not matched to a gene. The CDR3 extends over 14 amino acids. CDR1 and CDR2 (germline): KGHDR, SFDVKD. How the authors handled the data: Amplification from reference gene primers served as the basis for estimated nucleated cell counts. The method was immunoSEQ multiplex PCR; TCRdb's version includes in-frame clones alone and lacks a portion of them. V and J calls and clone size are as listed in that table; D and trimming were resolved from the DNA. Among 230,000 or so clones, 80% to 90% were seen once, and the ten largest hold roughly 8.6%.

The gene calls are TRBV24-1 and TRBJ2-5; 10 nucleotides agree with TRBD1. The material sequenced was peripheral blood. The source is a man in his forties or fifties with active or convalescent COVID-19. CDR3 loop: CATSPGQGPETQYF. The CDR3 nucleotides are TGTGCCACCAGTCCGGGACAGGGGCCAGAGACCCAGTACTTC.